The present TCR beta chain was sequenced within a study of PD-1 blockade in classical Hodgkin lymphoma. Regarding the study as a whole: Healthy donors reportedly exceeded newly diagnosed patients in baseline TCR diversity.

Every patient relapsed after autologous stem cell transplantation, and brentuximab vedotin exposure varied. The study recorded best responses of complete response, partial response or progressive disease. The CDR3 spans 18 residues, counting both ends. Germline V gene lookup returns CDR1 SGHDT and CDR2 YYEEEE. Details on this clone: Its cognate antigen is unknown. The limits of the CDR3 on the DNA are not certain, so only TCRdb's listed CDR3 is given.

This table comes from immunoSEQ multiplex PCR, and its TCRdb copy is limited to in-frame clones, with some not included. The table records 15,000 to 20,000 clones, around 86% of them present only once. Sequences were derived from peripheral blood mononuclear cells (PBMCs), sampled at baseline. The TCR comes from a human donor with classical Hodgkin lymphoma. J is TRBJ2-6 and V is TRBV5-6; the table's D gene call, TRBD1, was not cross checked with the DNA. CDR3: CASSLEGADFLRANVLTF.